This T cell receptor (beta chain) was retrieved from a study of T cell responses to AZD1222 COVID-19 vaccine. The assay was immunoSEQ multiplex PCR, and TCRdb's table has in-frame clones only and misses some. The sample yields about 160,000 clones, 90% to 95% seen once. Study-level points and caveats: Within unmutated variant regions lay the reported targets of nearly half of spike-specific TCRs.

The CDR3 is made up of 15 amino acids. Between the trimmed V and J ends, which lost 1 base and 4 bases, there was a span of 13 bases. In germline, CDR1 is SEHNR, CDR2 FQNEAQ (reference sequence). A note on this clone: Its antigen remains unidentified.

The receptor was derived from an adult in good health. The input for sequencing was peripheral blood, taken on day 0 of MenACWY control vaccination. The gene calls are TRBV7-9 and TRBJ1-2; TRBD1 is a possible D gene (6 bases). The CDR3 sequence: CASSLGLRGPYGYTF. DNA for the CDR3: TGTGCCAGCAGCTTAGGTCTCAGGGGCCCCTATGGCTACACCTTC.